The source of this TCR beta chain is a study of molecular identifiers for immune sequencing clone quantification. Study context: The replicates split RNA from around 20,000 or 100,000 naive CD8 cells five ways and sequenced four. Study-wide results and limits: Barcode sharing among identical TCR molecules could make large clones appear smaller.

To note about this clonotype: Antigen unknown. This may come from a read error, since a much larger clone is one base off.

Investigators produced naive CD8 libraries from approximately 20,000 to 1,000,000 sorted cells, drawing on 10%, 30% or 50% RNA. The CDR3 spans 15 residues. In germline, CDR1 is MNHEY, CDR2 SMNVEV (reference sequence). TCRdb re-analysed the PCR reads in MiXCR, keeping a single row per CDR3 protein. The sample consists of fewer than 350,000 distinct CDR3 sequences, over 20% of them appearing once. This clonotype was sampled from a human donor in good health. Some libraries in this study had Jurkat cell RNA spiked in. This chain joins TRBV27 and TRBJ2-1, with D possibly being TRBD2 (5 bases). The material sequenced was naive CD8+ T cells from blood, with Jurkat cell RNA spiked in. Subset of the sample: FACS-sorted CD8+CD4-CCR7+CD45RA+ naive T cells. The CDR3 here is CASSSDAGTYNERFF. Written as DNA, the CDR3 is TGTGCCAGCAGTTCGGACGCGGGTACCTACAATGAGCGGTTCTTC.